This T cell receptor (beta chain) is from a study of blood T cell repertoires in COVID-19. Study as a whole: PBMCs, B-cell-depleted T cells, or T cells were the source of the cDNA or gDNA that made up the material.

Germline V gene data show CDR1 as LNHDA and CDR2 as SQIVND (reference sequence). V lost 7 bases, J lost 4 bases, and 8 bases stayed unmatched. The CDR3 runs 15 residues. Profiling relied on immunoSEQ multiplex PCR, and the TCRdb table lists in-frame clones only, not all of them. The sample holds more than 200,000 clones, under 85% seen once. Sequenced: PBMCs or T cells enriched from blood (not recorded which). V usage is TRBV19 and J usage is TRBJ1-5; TRBD1 matches 9 bases. The clonotype originates from a man between 60 and 70 years old who had recovered from COVID-19. The CDR3 loop is CASTNTGTGNQPQHF. CDR3 bases: TGTGCCAGTACCAACACCGGGACAGGGAATCAGCCCCAGCATTTT.